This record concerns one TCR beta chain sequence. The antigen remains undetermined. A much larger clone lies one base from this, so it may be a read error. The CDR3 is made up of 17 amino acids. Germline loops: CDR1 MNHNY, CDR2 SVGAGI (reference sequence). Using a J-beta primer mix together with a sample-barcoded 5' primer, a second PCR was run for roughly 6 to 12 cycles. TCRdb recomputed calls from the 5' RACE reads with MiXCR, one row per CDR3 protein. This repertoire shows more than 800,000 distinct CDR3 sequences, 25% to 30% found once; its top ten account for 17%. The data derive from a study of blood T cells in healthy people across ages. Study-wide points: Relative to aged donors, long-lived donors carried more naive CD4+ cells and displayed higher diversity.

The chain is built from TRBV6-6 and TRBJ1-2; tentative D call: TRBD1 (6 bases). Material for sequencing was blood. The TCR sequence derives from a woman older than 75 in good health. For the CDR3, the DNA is TGTGCCAGCACCCAAATTCCACCGGGACAATTAAGATATGGCGACACCTTC. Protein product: CASTQIPPGQLRYGDTF.